This T cell receptor (beta chain) was captured by sequencing in a study of cytomegalovirus exposure and HLA in healthy donors. Study results and caveats: Compared with the approximately 700-donor mean, an Asian-associated ancestry cluster reportedly had fewer N-insertions, according to a later analysis.

Likely unrecorded immune exposures existed in these nominally healthy donors. The CDR3 totals 13 residues. V lost 0 bases and J lost 10, with 11 bases in between. CDR1 SGDLS and CDR2 YYNGEE come from the germline V gene. Comments on this clone: Its antigen remains unknown.

The study ran its PCR with 60 Vbeta and 13 Jbeta primers. Here immunoSEQ multiplex PCR was the method, and the copy in TCRdb shows in-frame clones only, minus some. The sample includes approximately 81,000 clones, about three quarters seen only once; the top ten take around 3.1%. The rearrangement uses TRBV9 and TRBJ2-1, with D possibly matching TRBD2 (6 bases). This receptor was identified in a man aged 50-60 years in good health and CMV-seropositive. Source material: PBMCs. CDR3 residues: CASSVEAGREQFF. As DNA, the CDR3 is TGTGCCAGCAGCGTAGAGGCGGGGAGAGAGCAGTTCTTC.